The entry that follows covers one T cell receptor (beta chain) sequence. The target of this receptor is not known. Qualities for individual bases were not recorded, and no much larger clone is one base off. The V end loses 6 bases and the J end loses 2 bases, and a stretch of 16 bases separates them. CDR3 length: 15 amino acids, cysteine to phenylalanine. Solely the CDR3 DNA is kept, with 45 bases framed from the first base. The germline V gene (reference sequence) sets CDR1 to MNHEY and CDR2 to SMNVEV. This sample is part of a study of blood T cell repertoires in COVID-19 (dated by TCRdb to between 2020 and 2021). In terms of the full investigation: Samples from collaborators originated in the United States, Italy and Spain and spanned both the acute and convalescent phases of COVID-19. The material from the prospective study consisted of cDNA or gDNA derived from T cells, B-cell-depleted T cells, or PBMCs. A de-identified subject ID, COVID-19 status, age in years and sex were almost always included in the sample metadata. A freely available public database, intended as a resource for researchers studying the immune response to SARS-CoV-2, is where the repertoires were released. Samples came from the ongoing ImmuneRACE study (first 160 participants) plus 1,254 subjects from 6 global collaborators. Deeply sampled blood TCRbeta repertoires from subjects exposed to, actively infected with, or recovered from COVID-19 were included in the dataset. Where available, HLA class I and class II types were taken from metadata supplied by the sample provider and were not determined by assay-based typing. The investigation overall reported the following: The amount of clinical and demographic metadata varied by source and participant and was provided uncurated.

Each collaborating institution followed its own protocols to collect whole blood in K2EDTA tubes. For TCRbeta analysis, collaborators shipped samples as frozen whole blood, isolated PBMCs, or DNA extracted from either of those sample types. The immunoSEQ Assay, a bias-controlled multiplex PCR, was used to amplify TCRbeta CDR3 regions from genomic DNA. Per the source publication's procedure: The number of nucleated cells in each sample was estimated from the amplification of reference gene primers within the assay. Sequence reads were collapsed and filtered to measure the absolute abundance of every unique TCRbeta CDR3 rearrangement. For each sample, productive Simpson clonality was calculated as the square root of Simpson's diversity index over productive rearrangements. TCRdb took this table from immuneACCESS and kept in-frame rearrangements with V and J called. Such tables lack part of the clones; where checked against another copy, unresolved V genes explain under half of the gap, and the rest is unexplained. That table is the source of V, J and clone size, and D and trimming were worked out from the DNA. The sample records 150,000 or so clones, approximately 88% of which are singletons. The ten largest clones represent about 1.4% of the sample.

The rearrangement combines TRBV27 with TRBJ1-2, and the D gene may be TRBD1, 6 bases matching. The source material was peripheral blood. This TCR derives from a woman aged 45-60 years with acute or convalescent COVID-19. The DNA sequence is as follows: TGTGCCAGCAGATTTTACAGGGACGAGAACTATGGCTACACCTTC. Its protein is CASRFYRDENYGYTF.